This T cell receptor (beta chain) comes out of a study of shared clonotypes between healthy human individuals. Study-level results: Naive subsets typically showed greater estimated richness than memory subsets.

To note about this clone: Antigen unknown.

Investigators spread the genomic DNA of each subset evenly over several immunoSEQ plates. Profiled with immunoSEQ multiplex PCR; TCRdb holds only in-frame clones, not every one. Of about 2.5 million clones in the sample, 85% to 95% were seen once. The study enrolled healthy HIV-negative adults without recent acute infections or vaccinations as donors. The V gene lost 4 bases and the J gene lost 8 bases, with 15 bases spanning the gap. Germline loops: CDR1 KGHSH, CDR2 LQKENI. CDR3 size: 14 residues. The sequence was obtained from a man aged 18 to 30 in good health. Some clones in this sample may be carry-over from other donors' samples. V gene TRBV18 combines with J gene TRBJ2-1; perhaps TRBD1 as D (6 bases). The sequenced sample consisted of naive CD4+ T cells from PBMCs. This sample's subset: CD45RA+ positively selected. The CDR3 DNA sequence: TGTGCCAGCTCACGGGGCCAGGGGATGGATGAGCAGTTCTTC. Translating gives CASSRGQGMDEQFF.